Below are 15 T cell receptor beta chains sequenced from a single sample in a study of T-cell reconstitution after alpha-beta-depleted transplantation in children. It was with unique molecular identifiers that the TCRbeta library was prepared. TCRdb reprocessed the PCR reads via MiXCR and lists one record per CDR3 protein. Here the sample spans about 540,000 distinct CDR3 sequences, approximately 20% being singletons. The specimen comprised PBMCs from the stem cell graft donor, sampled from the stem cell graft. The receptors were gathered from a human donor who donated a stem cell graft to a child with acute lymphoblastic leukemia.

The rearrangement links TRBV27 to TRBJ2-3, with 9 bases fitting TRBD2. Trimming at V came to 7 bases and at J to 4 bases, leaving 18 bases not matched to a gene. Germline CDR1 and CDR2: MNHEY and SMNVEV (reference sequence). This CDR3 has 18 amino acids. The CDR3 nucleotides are TGTGCCAGCACCCCCGGGACACCGGGACTAGCTCCCCCAGATACGCAGTATTTT. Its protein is CASTPGTPGLAPPDTQYF.

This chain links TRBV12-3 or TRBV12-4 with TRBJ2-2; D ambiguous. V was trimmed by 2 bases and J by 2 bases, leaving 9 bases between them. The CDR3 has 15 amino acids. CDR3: CASSLFSGNTGELFF. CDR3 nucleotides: TGTGCCAGCAGTTTATTTTCAGGAAACACCGGGGAGCTGTTTTTT.

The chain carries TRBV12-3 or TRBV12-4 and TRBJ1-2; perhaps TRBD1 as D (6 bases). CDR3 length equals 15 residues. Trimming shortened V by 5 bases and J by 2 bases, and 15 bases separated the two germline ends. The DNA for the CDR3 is TGTGCCAGCAGTAAGCCAGGGGCTACCAACTATGGCTACACCTTC. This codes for CASSKPGATNYGYTF.

CDR3 coding DNA: TGCAGTGCTATTCCGGGGGCCACTGAAGCTTTCTTT. Protein sequence: CSAIPGATEAFF. The chain is built from TRBV20-1 and TRBJ1-1; the D gene is possibly TRBD1 (6 bases). Trimming removed 4 bases from V and 4 bases from J, with 10 bases in between. Per the germline V gene, CDR1 is DFQATT and CDR2 is SNEGSKA (reference sequence). The CDR3 has 12 amino acids.

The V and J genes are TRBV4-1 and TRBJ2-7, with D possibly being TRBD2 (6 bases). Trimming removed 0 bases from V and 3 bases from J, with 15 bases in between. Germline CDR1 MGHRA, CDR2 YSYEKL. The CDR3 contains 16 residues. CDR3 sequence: CASSQDSGGIVYEQYF. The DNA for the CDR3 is TGCGCCAGCAGCCAAGATTCCGGCGGGATCGTCTACGAGCAGTACTTC.

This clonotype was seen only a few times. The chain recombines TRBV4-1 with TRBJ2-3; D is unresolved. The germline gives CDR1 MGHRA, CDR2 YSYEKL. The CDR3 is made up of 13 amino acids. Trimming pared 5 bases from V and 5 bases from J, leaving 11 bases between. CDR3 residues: CASSEIVGDTQYF. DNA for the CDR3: TGCGCCAGCAGCGAAATAGTGGGAGATACGCAGTATTTT.

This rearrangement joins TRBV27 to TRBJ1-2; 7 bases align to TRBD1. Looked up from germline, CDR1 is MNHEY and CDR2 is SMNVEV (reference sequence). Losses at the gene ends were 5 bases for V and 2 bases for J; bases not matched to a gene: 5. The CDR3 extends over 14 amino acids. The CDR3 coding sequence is TGTGCCAGCAGTCCCGACAGGGACAACTATGGCTACACCTTC. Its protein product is CASSPDRDNYGYTF.

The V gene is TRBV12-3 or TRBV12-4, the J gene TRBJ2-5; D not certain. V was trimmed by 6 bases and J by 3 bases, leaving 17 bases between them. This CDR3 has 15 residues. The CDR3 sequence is CASSETPSEKETQYF. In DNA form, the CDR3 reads TGTGCCAGCAGCGAAACGCCGTCGGAGAAAGAGACCCAGTACTTC.

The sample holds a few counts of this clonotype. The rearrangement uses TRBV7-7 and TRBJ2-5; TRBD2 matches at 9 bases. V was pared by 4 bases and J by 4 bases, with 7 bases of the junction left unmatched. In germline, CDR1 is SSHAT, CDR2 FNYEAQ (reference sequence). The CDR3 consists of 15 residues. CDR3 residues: CASSSTSSGGETQYF. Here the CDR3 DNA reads TGTGCCAGCAGCTCGACTAGTAGCGGGGGAGAGACCCAGTACTTC.

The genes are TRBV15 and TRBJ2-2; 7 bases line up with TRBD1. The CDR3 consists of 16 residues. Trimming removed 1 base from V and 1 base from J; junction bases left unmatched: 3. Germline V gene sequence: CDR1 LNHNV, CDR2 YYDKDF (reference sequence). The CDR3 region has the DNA TGTGCCACCAGCAGAGCCCGGACAGGGAACACCGGGGAGCTGTTTTTT. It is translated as CATSRARTGNTGELFF.

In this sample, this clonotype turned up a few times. This CDR3 reads CASSLTWGNTEAFF. The CDR3 coding sequence is TGTGCCAGCAGTCTCACCTGGGGGAACACTGAAGCTTTCTTT. The V gene is TRBV6-1, the J gene TRBJ1-1; D unresolved. V lost 5 bases and J 1 base, leaving 11 bases between the germline ends. CDR3 length: 14 residues. The germline CDR1 and CDR2 sequences are MNHNS and SASEGT.

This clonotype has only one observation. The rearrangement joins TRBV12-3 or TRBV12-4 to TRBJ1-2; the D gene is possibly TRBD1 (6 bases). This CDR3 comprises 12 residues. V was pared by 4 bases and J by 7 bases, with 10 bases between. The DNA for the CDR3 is TGTGCCAGCAGTTGGACAGTAGGTGGCTACACCTTC. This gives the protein CASSWTVGGYTF.

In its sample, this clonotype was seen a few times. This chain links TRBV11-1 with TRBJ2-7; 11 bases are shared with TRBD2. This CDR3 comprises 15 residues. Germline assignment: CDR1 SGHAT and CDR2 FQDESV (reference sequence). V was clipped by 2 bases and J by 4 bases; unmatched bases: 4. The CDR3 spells CASSLSSSGRYEQYF. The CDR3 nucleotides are TGTGCCAGCAGCTTATCGTCTAGCGGGAGGTACGAGCAGTACTTC.

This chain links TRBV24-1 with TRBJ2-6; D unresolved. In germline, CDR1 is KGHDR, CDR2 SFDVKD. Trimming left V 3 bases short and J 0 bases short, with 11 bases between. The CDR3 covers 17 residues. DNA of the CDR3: TGTGCCACCAGTGATCCCGGCAGGCACTCTGGGGCCAACGTCCTGACTTTC. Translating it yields CATSDPGRHSGANVLTF.

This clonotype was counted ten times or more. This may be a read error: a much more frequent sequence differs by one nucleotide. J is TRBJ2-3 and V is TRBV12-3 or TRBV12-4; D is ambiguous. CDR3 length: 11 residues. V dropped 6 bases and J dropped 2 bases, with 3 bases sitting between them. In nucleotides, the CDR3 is TGTGCCAGCAGGTTCACAGATACGCAGTATTTT. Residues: CASRFTDTQYF.